The clone carrying this T cell receptor beta chain was seen a single time. The protocol was immunoSEQ multiplex PCR, while the TCRdb copy is restricted to in-frame clones and leaves out a portion. The sample shows more than 90,000 clones, 87% of them seen only once. This record comes from a study of blood T cell repertoires in COVID-19. Study context: Some COVID-19 samples were acute and others convalescent; all came from the United States, Italy and Spain.

Germline V gene data show CDR1 as SEHNR and CDR2 as FQNEAQ (reference sequence). The J segment lost 7 bases and the V segment lost 5 bases, leaving 4 bases of the junction unmatched. The CDR3 spans 13 residues. V and J are TRBV7-9 and TRBJ2-1; TRBD1 aligns across 8 bases. The sequence came from a human donor in a cohort sampled during active COVID-19. The sample was peripheral blood. The CDR3: CASSRQGTNEQFF. For the CDR3, the DNA is TGTGCCAGCAGCCGACAGGGGACGAATGAGCAGTTCTTC.